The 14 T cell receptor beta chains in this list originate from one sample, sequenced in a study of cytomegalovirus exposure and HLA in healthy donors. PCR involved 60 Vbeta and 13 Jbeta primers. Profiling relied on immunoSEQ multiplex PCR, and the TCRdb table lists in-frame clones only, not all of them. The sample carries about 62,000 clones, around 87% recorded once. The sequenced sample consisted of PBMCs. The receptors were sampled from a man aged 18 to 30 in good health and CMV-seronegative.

The CDR3: CSVEEGRLAGAQYF. CDR3 bases: TGCAGCGTTGAAGAGGGGAGGCTAGCGGGGGCCCAGTACTTC. This chain uses TRBV29-1 with TRBJ2-7, with 10 bases lining up with TRBD2. CDR1 is SQVTM, CDR2 ANQGSEA, per germline. The CDR3 totals 14 residues. Germline trimming cut 0 bases from V and 10 bases from J; bases unmatched to any gene: 9.

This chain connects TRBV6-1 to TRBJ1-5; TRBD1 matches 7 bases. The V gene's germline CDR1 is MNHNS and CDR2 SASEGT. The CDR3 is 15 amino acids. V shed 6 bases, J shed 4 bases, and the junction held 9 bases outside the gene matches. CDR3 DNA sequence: TGTGCCAGCAGCCAAGCCGGGACAGTTAATCAGCCCCAGCATTTT. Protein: CASSQAGTVNQPQHF.

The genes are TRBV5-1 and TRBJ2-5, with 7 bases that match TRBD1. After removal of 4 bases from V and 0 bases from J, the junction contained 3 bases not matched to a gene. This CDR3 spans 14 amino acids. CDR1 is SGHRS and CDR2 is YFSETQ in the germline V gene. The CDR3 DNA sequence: TGCGCCAGCAGCAAACAGGGGCACCAAGAGACCCAGTACTTC. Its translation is CASSKQGHQETQYF.

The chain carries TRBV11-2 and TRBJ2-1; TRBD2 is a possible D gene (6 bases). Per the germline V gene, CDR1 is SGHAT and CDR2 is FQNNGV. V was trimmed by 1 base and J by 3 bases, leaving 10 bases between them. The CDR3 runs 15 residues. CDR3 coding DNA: TGTGCCAGCAGCTTAGGACTAGATTTCTACAATGAGCAGTTCTTC. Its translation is CASSLGLDFYNEQFF.

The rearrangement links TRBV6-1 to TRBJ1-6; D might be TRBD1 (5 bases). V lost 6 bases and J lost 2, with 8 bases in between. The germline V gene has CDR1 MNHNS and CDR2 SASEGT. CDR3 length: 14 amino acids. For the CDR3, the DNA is TGTGCCAGCAGCACAGGACCCTATAATTCACCCCTCCACTTT. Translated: CASSTGPYNSPLHF.

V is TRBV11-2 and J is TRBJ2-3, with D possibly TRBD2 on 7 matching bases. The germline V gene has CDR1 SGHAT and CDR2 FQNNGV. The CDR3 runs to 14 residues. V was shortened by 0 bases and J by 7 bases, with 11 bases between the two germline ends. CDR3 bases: TGTGCCAGCAGCTTAGACGGGGGGCCCTATACGCAGTATTTT. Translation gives CASSLDGGPYTQYF.

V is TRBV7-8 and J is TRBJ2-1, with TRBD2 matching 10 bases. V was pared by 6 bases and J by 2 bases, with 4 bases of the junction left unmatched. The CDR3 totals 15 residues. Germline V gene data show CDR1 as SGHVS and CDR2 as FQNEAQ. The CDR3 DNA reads TGTGCCAGCAGTGGGACTAGCGCTCCCTACAATGAGCAGTTCTTC. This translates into CASSGTSAPYNEQFF.

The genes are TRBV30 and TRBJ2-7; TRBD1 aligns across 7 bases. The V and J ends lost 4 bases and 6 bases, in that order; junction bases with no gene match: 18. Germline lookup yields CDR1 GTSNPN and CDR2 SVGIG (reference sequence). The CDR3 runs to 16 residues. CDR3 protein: CAWTRSGDRERVEQYF. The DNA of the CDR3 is TGTGCCTGGACTCGGAGCGGTGACAGGGAAAGGGTCGAGCAGTACTTC.

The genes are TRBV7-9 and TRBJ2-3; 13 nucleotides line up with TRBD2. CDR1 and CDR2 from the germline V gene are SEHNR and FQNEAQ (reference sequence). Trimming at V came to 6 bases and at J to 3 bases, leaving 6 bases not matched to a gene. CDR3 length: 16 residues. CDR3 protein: CASRPTSGGETDTQYF. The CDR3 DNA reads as TGTGCCAGCAGGCCCACTAGCGGGGGGGAGACAGATACGCAGTATTTT.

CDR3 sequence (DNA): TGTGCCAGCAGTTCCCCGTCAACTCTAGCCAAAAACATTCAGTACTTC. Translated: CASSSPSTLAKNIQYF. The rearrangement joins TRBV6-5 to TRBJ2-4; unclear D gene. The CDR3 is made up of 16 amino acids. Trimming took off 4 bases at V and 0 bases at J, with 13 bases between the two ends. Per germline, CDR1 MNHEY and CDR2 SVGAGI.

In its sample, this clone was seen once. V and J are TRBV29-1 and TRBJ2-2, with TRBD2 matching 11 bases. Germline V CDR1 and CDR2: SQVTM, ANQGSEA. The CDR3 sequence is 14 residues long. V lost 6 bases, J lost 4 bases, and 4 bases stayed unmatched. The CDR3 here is CSVLTSGGTGELFF. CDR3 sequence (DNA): TGCAGCGTACTCACTAGCGGGGGCACCGGGGAGCTGTTTTTT.

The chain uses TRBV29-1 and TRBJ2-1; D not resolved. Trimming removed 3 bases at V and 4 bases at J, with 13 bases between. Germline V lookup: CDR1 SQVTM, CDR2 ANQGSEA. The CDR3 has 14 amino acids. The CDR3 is CSVDVVGRYNEQFF. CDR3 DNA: TGCAGCGTTGATGTCGTTGGCAGATACAATGAGCAGTTCTTC.

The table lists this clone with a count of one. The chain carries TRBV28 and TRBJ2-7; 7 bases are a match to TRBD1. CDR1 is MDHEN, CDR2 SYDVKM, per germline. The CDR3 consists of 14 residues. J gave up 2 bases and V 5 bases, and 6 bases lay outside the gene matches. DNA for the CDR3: TGTGCCAGCAGTCCGCGGACAGGAACCTACGAGCAGTACTTC. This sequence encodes CASSPRTGTYEQYF. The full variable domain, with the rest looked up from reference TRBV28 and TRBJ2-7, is DVKVTQSSRYLVKRTGEKVFLECVQDMDHENMFWYRQDPGLGLRLIYFSYDVKMKEKGDIPEGYSVSREKKERFSLILESASTNQTSMYLCASSPRTGTYEQYFGPGTRLTVT.

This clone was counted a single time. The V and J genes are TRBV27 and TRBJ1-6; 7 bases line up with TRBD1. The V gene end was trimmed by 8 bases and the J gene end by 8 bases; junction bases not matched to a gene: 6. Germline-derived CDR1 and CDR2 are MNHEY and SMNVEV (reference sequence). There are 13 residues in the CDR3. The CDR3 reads CASADRVHSPLHF. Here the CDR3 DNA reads TGTGCCAGCGCTGACAGGGTTCATTCACCCCTCCACTTT.